This T cell receptor (beta chain) derives from a study of blood T cell repertoires in COVID-19. Germline V CDR1 and CDR2: KGHDR, SFDVKD. Trimming took 4 bases from V and 4 from J; bases not matched to a gene: 6. This CDR3 is 15 amino acids long. Profiled with immunoSEQ multiplex PCR; TCRdb holds only in-frame clones, not every one. The sample holds about 290,000 clones, under 90% seen once. The table lists this clone with a count of one. This chain uses TRBV24-1 with TRBJ1-2; 9 positions match TRBD1. The source material was peripheral blood. This sequence originates from a middle-aged woman who had recovered from COVID-19. The CDR3 loop is CATSETGQGPYGYTF. CDR3 nucleotides: TGTGCCACCAGTGAGACGGGACAGGGCCCCTATGGCTACACCTTC.